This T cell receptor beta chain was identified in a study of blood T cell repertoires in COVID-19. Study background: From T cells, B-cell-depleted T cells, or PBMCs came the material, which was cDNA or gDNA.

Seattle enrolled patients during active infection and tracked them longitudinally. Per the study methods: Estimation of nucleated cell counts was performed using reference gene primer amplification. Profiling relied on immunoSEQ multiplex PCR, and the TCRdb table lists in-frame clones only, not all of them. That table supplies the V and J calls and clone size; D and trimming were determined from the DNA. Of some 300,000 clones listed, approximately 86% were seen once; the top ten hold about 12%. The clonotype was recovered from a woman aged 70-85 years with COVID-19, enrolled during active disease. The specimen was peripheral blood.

Written as DNA, the CDR3 is TGTGCCAGCAGCGTGGGGGCCACCGCTAACTATGGCTACACCTTC. This translates into CASSVGATANYGYTF. This sequence joins TRBV9 and TRBJ1-2; TRBD1 is a possible D gene (6 bases). CDR3 length equals 15 residues. Trimming shortened V by 2 bases and J by 0 bases, and 11 bases separated the two germline ends. Germline V gene sequence: CDR1 SGDLS, CDR2 YYNGEE.